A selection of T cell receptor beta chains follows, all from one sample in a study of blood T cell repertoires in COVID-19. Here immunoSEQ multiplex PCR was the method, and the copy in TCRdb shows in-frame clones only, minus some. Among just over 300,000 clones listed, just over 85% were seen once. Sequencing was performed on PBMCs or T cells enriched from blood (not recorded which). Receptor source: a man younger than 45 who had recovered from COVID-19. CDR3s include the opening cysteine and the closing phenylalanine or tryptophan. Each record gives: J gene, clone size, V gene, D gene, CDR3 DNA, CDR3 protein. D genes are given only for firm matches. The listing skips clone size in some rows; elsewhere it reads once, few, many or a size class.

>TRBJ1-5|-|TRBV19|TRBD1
TGTGCCAGTAGTATCATCGGACAGGGGATGAGCAATCAGCCCCAGCATTTT
CASSIIGQGMSNQPQHF
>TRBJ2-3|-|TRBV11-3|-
TGTGCCAGCAGCCTAATCAAAACAGATACGCAGTATTTT
CASSLIKTDTQYF
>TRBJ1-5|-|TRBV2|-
TGTGCCAGCAGTGAAAACCAGGCTATAGGCAATCAGCCCCAGCATTTT
CASSENQAIGNQPQHF
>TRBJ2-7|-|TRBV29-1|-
TGCAGCGTATCCAGGGCTGGCGAGCAGTACTTC
CSVSRAGEQYF
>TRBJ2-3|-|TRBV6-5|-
TGTGCCAGCCGGTTCACAGATACGCAGTATTTT
CASRFTDTQYF
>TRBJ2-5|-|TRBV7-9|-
TGTGCCAGCAGCTCCCTGGGACTCCCAGTGGGAGAGACCCAGTACTTC
CASSSLGLPVGETQYF
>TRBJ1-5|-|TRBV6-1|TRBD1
TGTGCCAGCAGTGTATCTCCGACAGGGGGCCATGGTCAGCCCCAGCATTTT
CASSVSPTGGHGQPQHF
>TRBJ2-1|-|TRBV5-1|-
TGCGCCAGCAGCTCCCGGACAGCCCTTAACAATGAGCAGTTCTTC
CASSSRTALNNEQFF
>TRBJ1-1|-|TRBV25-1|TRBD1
TGTGCCAGCAGTGAAGTGCCCGGACAGGGAACCAGAGGCACTGAAGCTTTCTTT
CASSEVPGQGTRGTEAFF
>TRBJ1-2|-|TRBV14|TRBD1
TGTGCCAGCAGCCAAGTGTCGGGACAGGGCGGTGGCTACACCTTC
CASSQVSGQGGGYTF
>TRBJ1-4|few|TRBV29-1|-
TGCAGCGTTCCAGGTTGGGGAGTTAATGAAAAACTGTTTTTT
CSVPGWGVNEKLFF
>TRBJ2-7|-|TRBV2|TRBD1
TGTGCCAGAAGAATGGGGACAGCCGGCGAGCAGTACTTC
CARRMGTAGEQYF
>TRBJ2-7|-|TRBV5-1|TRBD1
TGCGCCAGCCGGCACCGGGACAGGGAAGGGTACGAGCAGTACTTC
CASRHRDREGYEQYF
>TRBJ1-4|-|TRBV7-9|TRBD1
TGTGCCAGCAGCTCGGGACAGGGAAACGAAAAACTGTTTTTT
CASSSGQGNEKLFF
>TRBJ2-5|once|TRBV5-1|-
TGCGCCAGCAGCTTGCAGCGGCACTTCCAAGAGACCCAGTACTTC
CASSLQRHFQETQYF
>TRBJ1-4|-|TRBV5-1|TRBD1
TGCGCCAGCAGCTTATCAGGGGGCTCTAATGAAAAACTGTTTTTT
CASSLSGGSNEKLFF
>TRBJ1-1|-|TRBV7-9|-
TGTGCCAGCAGCCTCCAGGGAATGAACACTGAAGCTTTCTTT
CASSLQGMNTEAFF
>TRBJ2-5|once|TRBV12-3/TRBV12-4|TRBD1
TGTGCCAGCAGTTTTGGGGACAGGGCTCTCCAGTACTTC
CASSFGDRALQYF
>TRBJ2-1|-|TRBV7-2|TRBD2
TGTGCCAGCAGCTTGGGACTAGCGGGAATTGACAATGAGCAGTTCTTC
CASSLGLAGIDNEQFF
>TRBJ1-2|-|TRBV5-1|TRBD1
TGCGCCAGCAGCCGCGACAGGGCTAACTATGGCTACACCTTC
CASSRDRANYGYTF
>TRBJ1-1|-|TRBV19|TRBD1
TGTGCCAGTAGTTCCGGGACAGGGGGTTTACTGAACACTGAAGCTTTCTTT
CASSSGTGGLLNTEAFF
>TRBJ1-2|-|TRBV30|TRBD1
TGTGCCTGGAGTGTACGAAGTTGGGACAGGGGGAGCTATGGCTACACCTTC
CAWSVRSWDRGSYGYTF
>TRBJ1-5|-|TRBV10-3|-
TGTGCCATCAGTGAGTCCTTCAGTAGCAATCAGCCCCAGCATTTT
CAISESFSSNQPQHF
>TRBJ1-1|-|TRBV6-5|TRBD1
TGTGCCAGCAGCAAGGACAGGGGCACTGAAGCTTTCTTT
CASSKDRGTEAFF
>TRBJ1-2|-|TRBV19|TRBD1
TGTGCCAGTAGTATAGATTTCGGGACAGGGGGTAATAATGGCTACACCTTC
CASSIDFGTGGNNGYTF
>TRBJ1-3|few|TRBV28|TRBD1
TGTGCCAGCAAAGTAAATCCCCCGGGACAGGGTGGAAACACCATATATTTT
CASKVNPPGQGGNTIYF
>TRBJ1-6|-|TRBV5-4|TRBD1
TGTGCCAGCAGCCGGGACAGGGGCTCCTCACCCCTCCACTTT
CASSRDRGSSPLHF
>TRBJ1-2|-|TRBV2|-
TGTGCCAGCAGTGAATCCCTTCAGCGGGACTATGGCTACACCTTC
CASSESLQRDYGYTF
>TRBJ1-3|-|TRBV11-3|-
TGTGCCAGCAGCTTAGACAGCGCCTCTGGAAACACCATATATTTT
CASSLDSASGNTIYF
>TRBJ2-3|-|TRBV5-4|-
TGTGCCAGCAGCCCGTTAGCGGCGGGAAGATCCAATACGCAGTATTTT
CASSPLAAGRSNTQYF
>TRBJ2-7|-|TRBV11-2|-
TGTGCCAGCAGCTTAGATCCTAGATCCGACGAGCAGTACTTC
CASSLDPRSDEQYF
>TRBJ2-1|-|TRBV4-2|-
TGTGCCAGCAGCCAGGGAGATCTCCGGGGGGCACTCCACAATGAGCAGTTCTTC
CASSQGDLRGALHNEQFF
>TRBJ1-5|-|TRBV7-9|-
TGTGCCAGCAGCTTAGAAGGGGTGGCTCAGCCCCAGCATTTT
CASSLEGVAQPQHF
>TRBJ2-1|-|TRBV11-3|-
TGTGCCAGCAGGACCACGGGACTCCCCTACAATGAGCAGTTCTTC
CASRTTGLPYNEQFF
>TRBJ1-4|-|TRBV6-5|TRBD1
TGTGCCAGCAGAGTGGACAGGGGACAAGAAAAACTGTTTTTT
CASRVDRGQEKLFF
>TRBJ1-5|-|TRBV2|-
TGTGCCAGCAGTGATCTTTTTAGCAATCAGCCCCAGCATTTT
CASSDLFSNQPQHF
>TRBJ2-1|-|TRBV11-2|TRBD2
TGTGCCAGCAGCTTAGGGACTAGTTGGAATGAGCAGTTCTTC
CASSLGTSWNEQFF
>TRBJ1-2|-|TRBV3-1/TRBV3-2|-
TGTGCCAGCAGCCAAGCAGGCCGGTACTATGGCTACACCTTC
CASSQAGRYYGYTF
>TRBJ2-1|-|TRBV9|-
TGTGCCAGCAGCCCACACTACAATGAGCAGTTCTTC
CASSPHYNEQFF
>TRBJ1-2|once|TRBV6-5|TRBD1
TGTGCCAGCAGTTACGATATTGGGACAGGGGAAGCGGGCTACACCTTC
CASSYDIGTGEAGYTF
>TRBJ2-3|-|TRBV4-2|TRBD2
TGTGCCAGCAGCCAAAATTTTGGGGTTTTGCAGCGGGGGGAAGATACGCAGTATTTT
CASSQNFGVLQRGEDTQYF
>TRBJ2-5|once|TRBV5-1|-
TGCGCCAGCAGCCCCGGGGGGCCGCCCGAGGCGGAGACCCAGTACTTC
CASSPGGPPEAETQYF
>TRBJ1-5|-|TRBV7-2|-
TGTGCCAGCAGGGTGGGCGGGAGCAATCAGCCCCAGCATTTT
CASRVGGSNQPQHF
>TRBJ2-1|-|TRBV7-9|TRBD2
TGTGCCAGCAGCTCTAGCGGGGGGTATTGGGAGCAGTTCTTC
CASSSSGGYWEQFF
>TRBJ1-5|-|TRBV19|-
TGTGCCAGTAGTATAGATCCGATGACAGCCTTAGGCAATCAGCCCCAGCATTTT
CASSIDPMTALGNQPQHF
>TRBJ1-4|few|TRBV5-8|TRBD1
TGTGCCAGCAGCCCCGGGACAGGGAGGTCTCCTAATGAAAAACTGTTTTTT
CASSPGTGRSPNEKLFF
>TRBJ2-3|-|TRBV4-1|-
TGCGCCAGCAGCCAAGAAAACCGAGGGGGGGGTGGCACAGATACGCAGTATTTT
CASSQENRGGGGTDTQYF